The 30 T cell receptor beta chains listed next were all sequenced from one sample in a study of blood T cell repertoires in COVID-19. Clones were read by immunoSEQ multiplex PCR, and TCRdb kept only the in-frame ones, dropping some. Of around 470,000 clones detected, about 90% appear once; the ten largest clones hold 0.6% to 0.7%. Sequences were obtained from PBMCs or T cells enriched from blood (not recorded which). These receptor sequences come from a man aged 18-30 years who had recovered from COVID-19.

This chain links TRBV6-2 or TRBV6-3 with TRBJ2-7, with TRBD1 matching over 7 bases. CDR1 MNHEY and CDR2 SVGEGT come from the germline V gene. Trimming at V came to 4 bases and at J to 2 bases, leaving 2 bases not matched to a gene. The CDR3 sequence is 13 residues long. Here the CDR3 reads CASSWTGPYEQYF. In nucleotides, the CDR3 is TGTGCCAGCAGTTGGACAGGTCCCTACGAGCAGTACTTC.

The chain links TRBV28 to TRBJ1-5, with a weak D call TRBD1 (6 bases). Trimming cost V 8 bases and J 7 bases, with 24 bases left between them. The CDR3 consists of 16 residues. Germline values: CDR1 MDHEN, CDR2 SYDVKM. This CDR3 reads CASGSASGKGEQPQHF. For the CDR3, the DNA is TGTGCCAGCGGGTCGGCCTCAGGGAAGGGGGAACAGCCCCAGCATTTT.

On this clone: This sample also contains other DNA sequences that code for the same CDR3. The CDR3 sequence: CASSPGIYGYTF. The DNA of the CDR3 is TGTGCCAGCAGTCCAGGGATCTATGGCTACACCTTC. The gene calls are TRBV6-5 and TRBJ1-2; possible D gene TRBD1, 5 bases. V lost 5 bases and J lost 4, with 8 bases in between. The CDR3 is 12 amino acids. In germline, CDR1 is MNHEY, CDR2 SVGAGI.

J is TRBJ1-3 and V is TRBV7-3; TRBD1 is a possible D gene (6 bases). Trimming pared 2 bases from V and 0 bases from J, leaving 11 bases between. Germline V gives CDR1 SGHTA, CDR2 FQGTGA. The CDR3 sequence is 16 residues long. In nucleotides, the CDR3 is TGTGCCAGCAGCTTACACGGACAGAGCTCTGGAAACACCATATATTTT. It codes for CASSLHGQSSGNTIYF.

This clone came up a few times. V and J are TRBV2 and TRBJ1-2; TRBD1 matches 9 bases. The V segment lost 6 bases and the J segment 4 bases; nucleotides outside the gene matches: 6. The germline V gene has CDR1 SNHLY and CDR2 FYNNEI. The CDR3 spans 14 residues. CDR3 amino acids: CASRPDRGTYGYTF. In nucleotides, the CDR3 is TGTGCCAGCAGACCCGACAGGGGGACCTATGGCTACACCTTC.

The V and J genes are TRBV7-9 and TRBJ1-1, with TRBD1 identical over 7 bases. Germline assignment: CDR1 SEHNR and CDR2 FQNEAQ (reference sequence). This CDR3 comprises 15 residues. The V segment lost 8 bases and the J segment 0 bases; nucleotides outside the gene matches: 9. The CDR3 bases are TGTGCCAGCGCACCGGGACAGCTAATGAACACTGAAGCTTTCTTT. Translation: CASAPGQLMNTEAFF. The whole variable domain, filled in from reference TRBV7-9 and TRBJ1-1, reads DTGVSQNPRHKITKRGQNVTFRCDPISEHNRLYWYRQTLGQGPEFLTYFQNEAQLEKSRLLSDRFSAERPKGSFSTLEIQRTEQGDSAMYLCASAPGQLMNTEAFFGQGTRLTVV.

The rearrangement uses TRBV5-8 and TRBJ1-2; D is ambiguous. Germline V gene data show CDR1 as SGHTS and CDR2 as YDEGEE. V lost 0 bases to trimming and J lost 8 bases, with 11 bases between them. The CDR3 has 13 residues. The CDR3 DNA follows: TGTGCCAGCAGCTTGGAAAGAGGAGGCGGCTACACCTTC. Amino acids: CASSLERGGGYTF.

This chain links TRBV7-6 with TRBJ1-3; TRBD1 might be the D (5 bases). This CDR3 has 14 residues. Germline V gives CDR1 SGHVS, CDR2 FNYEAQ. Trimming shortened V by 0 bases and J by 4 bases, and 7 bases separated the two germline ends. The CDR3 bases are TGTGCCAGCAGCTTAGCAGGGGTAGGAAACACCATATATTTT. This translates into CASSLAGVGNTIYF.

The rearrangement links TRBV19 to TRBJ1-1; 9 bases line up with TRBD1. The ends lost 8 bases at V and 3 bases at J; junction bases unmatched: 4. Germline values: CDR1 LNHDA, CDR2 SQIVND (reference sequence). The CDR3 is made up of 13 amino acids. CDR3 residues: CASQTGGDTEAFF. The CDR3 coding sequence is TGTGCCAGTCAGACAGGGGGTGACACTGAAGCTTTCTTT.

This chain links TRBV15 with TRBJ1-5; the D is unclear. Germline-derived CDR1 and CDR2 are LNHNV and YYDKDF (reference sequence). The CDR3 runs 15 residues. Trimming cost V 4 bases and J 6 bases, with 16 bases left between them. The CDR3 reads CATSIKRPVSQPQHF. The CDR3 coding sequence is TGTGCCACCAGCATTAAACGCCCGGTGTCTCAGCCCCAGCATTTT.

This chain uses TRBV7-9 with TRBJ2-7, with TRBD2 matching over 12 bases. This CDR3 has 17 residues. Germline V gene data show CDR1 as SEHNR and CDR2 as FQNEAQ (reference sequence). The V gene end was trimmed by 5 bases and the J gene end by 6 bases; junction bases not matched to a gene: 14. CDR3 sequence: CASSDTVGLAGGGEQYF. In DNA, the CDR3 is TGTGCCAGCAGCGACACCGTGGGACTAGCGGGTGGCGGCGAGCAGTACTTC. Complete variable domain (other parts from reference TRBV7-9 and TRBJ2-7): DTGVSQNPRHKITKRGQNVTFRCDPISEHNRLYWYRQTLGQGPEFLTYFQNEAQLEKSRLLSDRFSAERPKGSFSTLEIQRTEQGDSAMYLCASSDTVGLAGGGEQYFGPGTRLTVT.

The rearrangement joins TRBV12-5 to TRBJ1-3; a weak D match, TRBD1 (6 bases). Germline CDR1 LGHNT, CDR2 FRNRAP. This CDR3 has 17 residues. V lost 2 bases to trimming and J lost 0 bases, with 14 bases between them. CDR3 nucleotides: TGTGCTAGTGGTTTGATCCAGGGGACCCACTCTGGAAACACCATATATTTT. This gives the protein CASGLIQGTHSGNTIYF.

This clone was detected once. The gene calls are TRBV5-4 and TRBJ2-1; 12 positions match TRBD2. V lost 2 bases, J lost 7 bases, and 4 bases stayed unmatched. Germline CDR1 reads SGHNT; CDR2 reads YYREEE (reference sequence). CDR3 length: 15 amino acids. CDR3 sequence (DNA): TGTGCCAGCAGCTTACTAGCGGGGGGTAGGAATGAGCAGTTCTTC. As protein: CASSLLAGGRNEQFF.

The V call is TRBV5-6, the J call TRBJ2-1; TRBD2 agrees at 12 bases. The germline gives CDR1 SGHDT, CDR2 YYEEEE. This CDR3 has 16 residues. After removal of 0 bases from V and 8 bases from J, the junction contained 6 bases not matched to a gene. CDR3 loop: CASSLVASGGADEQFF. CDR3 DNA: TGTGCCAGCAGCTTGGTTGCTAGCGGGGGGGCCGATGAGCAGTTCTTC.

The chain employs TRBV15 and TRBJ1-6; the D gene is possibly TRBD1 (5 bases). Looked up from germline, CDR1 is LNHNV and CDR2 is YYDKDF (reference sequence). V shed 2 bases and J shed 11 bases, with 16 bases lying between them. CDR3 length equals 15 residues. CDR3 sequence (DNA): TGTGCCACCAGCAGACCGGGACTTGCGGTAACACCCCTCCACTTT. Residues: CATSRPGLAVTPLHF.

This clone was recorded only once. The J gene is TRBJ1-4, the V gene TRBV28; possibly TRBD1 for D (6 bases). The CDR3 contains 15 residues. Germline assignment: CDR1 MDHEN and CDR2 SYDVKM. V shed 4 bases and J shed 7 bases, with 16 bases lying between them. The DNA for the CDR3 is TGTGCCAGCAGTTACCTCGCGGGAGGGGGTGAAAAACTGTTTTTT. Translated: CASSYLAGGGEKLFF. Full variable domain (remainder filled in from reference TRBV28 and TRBJ1-4): DVKVTQSSRYLVKRTGEKVFLECVQDMDHENMFWYRQDPGLGLRLIYFSYDVKMKEKGDIPEGYSVSREKKERFSLILESASTNQTSMYLCASSYLAGGGEKLFFGSGTQLSVL.

The rearrangement links TRBV12-3 or TRBV12-4 to TRBJ1-5, with D maybe TRBD1 (6 bases). The CDR3 is 13 residues long. V lost 5 bases, J lost 7 bases, and 12 bases lay in between. The CDR3 DNA is TGTGCCAGCAGTACCAGGGGAGACCAGCCCCAGCATTTT. It codes for CASSTRGDQPQHF.

DNA of the CDR3: TGTGCCAGCAGCGACGGGGGAAATGGCTACACCTTC. Amino acids: CASSDGGNGYTF. The chain couples TRBV7-3 to TRBJ1-2, with D maybe TRBD1 (5 bases). The length of the CDR3 is 12 residues. The V end lost 5 bases, the J end lost 6 bases, and 10 bases lay between the germline ends. Germline loops: CDR1 SGHTA, CDR2 FQGTGA.

The rearrangement links TRBV18 to TRBJ2-1, with 11 bases identical to TRBD2. Germline CDR1 and CDR2: KGHSH and LQKENI. CDR3 length: 19 residues. After removal of 0 bases from V and 8 bases from J, the junction contained 15 bases not matched to a gene. DNA of the CDR3: TGTGCCAGCTCACCACCGTCCTTAGCGGGGGGGCCTTCAGGGCATGAGCAGTTCTTC. Its translation: CASSPPSLAGGPSGHEQFF.

J is TRBJ2-7 and V is TRBV6-6; D is perhaps TRBD2 (6 bases). The CDR3 covers 13 residues. The V gene's germline CDR1 is MNHNY and CDR2 SVGAGI (reference sequence). V was cut by 2 bases and J by 7 bases, with 12 bases left in between. The CDR3 here is CASSYVREREQYF. The CDR3 bases are TGTGCCAGCAGTTACGTTCGGGAGAGAGAGCAGTACTTC.

The gene calls are TRBV13 and TRBJ2-1; TRBD2 might be the D (5 bases). The CDR3 is made up of 12 amino acids. V shed 5 bases and J shed 4 bases, with 6 bases lying between them. Germline-derived CDR1 and CDR2 are PRHDT and FYEKMQ (reference sequence). CDR3 residues: CASSRLYNEQFF. The DNA of the CDR3 is TGTGCCAGCAGCCGACTATACAATGAGCAGTTCTTC.

The V gene is TRBV7-8, the J gene TRBJ2-3, with D possibly matching TRBD2 (6 bases). Germline loops: CDR1 SGHVS, CDR2 FQNEAQ. The CDR3 spans 15 residues. Deletions cut 8 bases from V and 1 base from J, with 16 bases between. The CDR3 is CASSRGGSGTDTQYF. CDR3 DNA sequence: TGTGCCAGCTCCCGTGGGGGGTCCGGCACAGATACGCAGTATTTT.

This chain joins TRBV11-3 and TRBJ1-4, with TRBD1 as a possible D gene (5 bases). There are 16 residues in the CDR3. The V end was cut by 4 bases, the J end by 7 bases, with 19 bases between. CDR1 and CDR2 from the germline V gene are SGHNT and YENEEA. CDR3 sequence reads: CASSSEARDWSEKLFF. CDR3 in DNA: TGTGCCAGCAGCTCGGAGGCTCGGGACTGGTCTGAAAAACTGTTTTTT.

The sample holds one count of this clone. The chain uses TRBV7-8 and TRBJ2-2; D not certain. V was pared by 4 bases and J by 1 base, with 7 bases between. The CDR3 sequence is 14 residues long. Per the germline V gene, CDR1 is SGHVS and CDR2 is FQNEAQ. In DNA form, the CDR3 reads TGTGCCAGCAGCTCACTATTGAACACCGGGGAGCTGTTTTTT. Protein product: CASSSLLNTGELFF.

The V call is TRBV7-8, the J call TRBJ2-5, with 7 bases aligning to TRBD1. The V and J ends lost 4 bases and 7 bases, in that order; junction bases with no gene match: 6. CDR3 length: 13 residues. In germline, CDR1 is SGHVS, CDR2 FQNEAQ. CDR3 in amino acids: CASSYDRDGTQYF. In DNA, the CDR3 is TGTGCCAGCAGCTATGACAGGGACGGGACCCAGTACTTC.

The chain recombines TRBV3-1 (or the pseudogene TRBV3-2) with TRBJ1-1; perhaps TRBD1 as D (6 bases). Germline V gene sequence: CDR1 LGHDT, CDR2 YNNKEL (reference sequence). The ends were cut back, 4 bases at V and 8 bases at J, with 20 bases in the middle. This CDR3 spans 15 amino acids. CDR3 DNA: TGTGCCAGCAGCCCCACCTCAGGTGCACAGGGAGAAGCTTTCTTT. It is translated as CASSPTSGAQGEAFF.

Comment on this clone: The identical CDR3 is also encoded by other nucleotide sequences in the sample. This chain uses TRBV9 with TRBJ1-1; the D gene is possibly TRBD1 (6 bases). Trimming removed 0 bases at V and 2 bases at J, with 11 bases between. The CDR3 sequence is 15 residues long. Germline values: CDR1 SGDLS, CDR2 YYNGEE. CDR3 sequence reads: CASSVASRGNTEAFF. CDR3 nucleotide sequence: TGTGCCAGCAGCGTAGCTTCCAGGGGTAACACTGAAGCTTTCTTT.

This clone occurred once. The J gene is TRBJ2-7, the V gene TRBV5-8; 9 bases align to TRBD1. In germline, CDR1 is SGHTS, CDR2 YDEGEE. With V trimmed by 8 bases and J by 6 bases, 15 bases remained unmatched. The CDR3 contains 15 residues. CDR3 DNA sequence: TGTGCCAGTCCACCTCTCCGGGACAGGGTTCCCGAGCAGTACTTC. Amino acids: CASPPLRDRVPEQYF.

The chain couples TRBV11-3 to TRBJ1-1; unclear D gene. Between the trimmed V and J ends, which lost 5 bases and 0 bases, there was a span of 7 bases. The CDR3 is made up of 13 amino acids. In germline, CDR1 is SGHNT, CDR2 YENEEA. The CDR3 is CASSPVMNTEAFF. CDR3 sequence (DNA): TGTGCCAGCAGCCCAGTAATGAACACTGAAGCTTTCTTT.

The chain is built from TRBV4-1 and TRBJ1-6, with TRBD1 matching over 8 bases. This CDR3 has 16 residues. V lost 3 bases to trimming and J lost 3 bases; unmatched junction nucleotides: 4. Looked up from germline, CDR1 is MGHRA and CDR2 is YSYEKL. CDR3 coding DNA: TGCGCCAGCAGCCAGGACAGGGTTCTCTATAATTCACCCCTCCACTTT. It specifies CASSQDRVLYNSPLHF.